The clone carrying this T cell receptor beta chain is deemed medium-sized. Antigen unknown. This sample was taken from a study of memory CD4+ T cells and cytomegalovirus serostatus. At the level of the study: Healthy Belgian adult donors included under ten CMV-positive and 24 CMV-negative people. General observations from the study: Repertoires predicted CMV serostatus with median bootstrapped AUC of about 0.94.

The assay was immunoSEQ multiplex PCR, and TCRdb's table has in-frame clones only and misses some. This table has over 55,000 clones, approximately 80% appearing once. The sort gate was single viable CD3+CD4+CD8-CD45RO+ cells for memory CD4+ T cells. V dropped 5 bases and J dropped 5 bases, with 15 bases sitting between them. The CDR3 runs to 14 residues. Germline V gene data show CDR1 as MNHEY and CDR2 as SMNVEV (reference sequence). The sequence came from an adult in good health and CMV-seronegative. The rearrangement uses TRBV27 and TRBJ1-2; no clear D gene. The sample taken for sequencing was memory CD4+ T cells from blood. The CDR3 DNA is TGTGCCAGCAGTCCTCGAGTCGACCTATATGGCTACACCTTC. Amino acids: CASSPRVDLYGYTF.